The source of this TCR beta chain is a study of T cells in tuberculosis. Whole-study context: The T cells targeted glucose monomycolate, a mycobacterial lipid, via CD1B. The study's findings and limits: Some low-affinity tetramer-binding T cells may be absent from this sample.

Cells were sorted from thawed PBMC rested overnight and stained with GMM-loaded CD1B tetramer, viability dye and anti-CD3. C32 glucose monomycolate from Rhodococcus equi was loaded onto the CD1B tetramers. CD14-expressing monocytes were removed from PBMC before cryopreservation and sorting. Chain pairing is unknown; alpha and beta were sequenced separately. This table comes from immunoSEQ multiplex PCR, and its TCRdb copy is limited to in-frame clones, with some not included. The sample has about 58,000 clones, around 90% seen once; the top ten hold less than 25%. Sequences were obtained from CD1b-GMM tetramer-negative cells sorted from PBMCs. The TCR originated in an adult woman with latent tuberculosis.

The CDR3: CASSQDWAGVVHTEAFF. As DNA, the CDR3 is TGCGCCAGCAGCCAAGATTGGGCAGGGGTAGTGCACACTGAAGCTTTCTTT. This sequence joins TRBV4-3 and TRBJ1-1, with a possible D match to TRBD1 (6 bases). Germline V gene data show CDR1 as LGHNA and CDR2 as YSLEER. V was clipped by 0 bases and J by 3 bases, with 17 bases between them. This CDR3 comprises 17 residues.